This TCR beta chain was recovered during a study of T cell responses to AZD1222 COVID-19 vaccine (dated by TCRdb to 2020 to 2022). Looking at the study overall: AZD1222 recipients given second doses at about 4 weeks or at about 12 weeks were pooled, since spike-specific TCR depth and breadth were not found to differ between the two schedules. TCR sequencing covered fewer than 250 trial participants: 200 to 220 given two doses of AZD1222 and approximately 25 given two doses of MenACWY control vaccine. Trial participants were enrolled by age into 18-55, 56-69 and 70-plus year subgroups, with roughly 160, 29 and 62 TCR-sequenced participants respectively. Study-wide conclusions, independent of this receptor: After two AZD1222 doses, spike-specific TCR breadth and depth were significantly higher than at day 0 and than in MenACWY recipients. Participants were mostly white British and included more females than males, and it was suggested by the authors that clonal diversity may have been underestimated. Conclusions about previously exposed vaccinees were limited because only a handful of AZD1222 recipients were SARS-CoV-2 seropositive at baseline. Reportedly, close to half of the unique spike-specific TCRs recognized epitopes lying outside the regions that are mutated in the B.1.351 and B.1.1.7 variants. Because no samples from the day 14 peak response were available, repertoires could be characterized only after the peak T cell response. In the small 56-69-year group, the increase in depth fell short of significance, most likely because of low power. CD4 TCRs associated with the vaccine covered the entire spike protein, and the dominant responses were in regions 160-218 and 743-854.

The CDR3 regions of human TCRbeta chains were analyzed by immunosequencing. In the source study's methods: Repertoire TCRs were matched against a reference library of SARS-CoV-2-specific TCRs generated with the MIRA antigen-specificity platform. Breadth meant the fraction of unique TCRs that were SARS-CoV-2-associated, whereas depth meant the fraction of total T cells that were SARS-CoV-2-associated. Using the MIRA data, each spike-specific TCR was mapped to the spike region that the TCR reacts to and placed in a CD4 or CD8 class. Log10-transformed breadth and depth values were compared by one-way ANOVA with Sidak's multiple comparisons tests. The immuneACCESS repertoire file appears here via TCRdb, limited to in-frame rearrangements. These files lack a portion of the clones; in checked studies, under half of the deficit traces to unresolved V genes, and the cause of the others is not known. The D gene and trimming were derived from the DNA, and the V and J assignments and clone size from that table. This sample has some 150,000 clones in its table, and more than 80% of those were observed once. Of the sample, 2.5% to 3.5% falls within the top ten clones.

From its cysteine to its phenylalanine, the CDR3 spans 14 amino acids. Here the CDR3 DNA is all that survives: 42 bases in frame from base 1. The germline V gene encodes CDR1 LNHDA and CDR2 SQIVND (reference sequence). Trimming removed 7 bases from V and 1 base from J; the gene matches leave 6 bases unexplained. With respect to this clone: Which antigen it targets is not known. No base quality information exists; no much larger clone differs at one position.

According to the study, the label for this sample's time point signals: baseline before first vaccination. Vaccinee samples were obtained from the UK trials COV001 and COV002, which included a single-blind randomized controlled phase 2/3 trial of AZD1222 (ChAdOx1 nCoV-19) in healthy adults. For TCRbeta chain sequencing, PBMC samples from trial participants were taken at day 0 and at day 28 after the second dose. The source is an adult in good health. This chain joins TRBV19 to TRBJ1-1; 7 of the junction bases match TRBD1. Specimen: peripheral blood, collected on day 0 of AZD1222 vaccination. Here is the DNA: TGTGCCAGTACCCAGGACAGGTGGAACACTGAAGCTTTCTTT. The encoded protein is CASTQDRWNTEAFF.